This record concerns one T cell receptor (beta chain) sequence. This receptor's antigen is unknown. No much larger clonotype is one base removed from it; base qualities were not supplied. Collaborating institutions collected whole blood in K2EDTA tubes following their own protocols. For TCRbeta analysis, collaborators shipped samples as frozen whole blood, isolated PBMCs, or DNA extracted from either of those sample types. V and J are trimmed by 2 bases and 3 bases, and the gene matches miss 4 bases of the junction. CDR1 and CDR2, looked up from the germline V gene, are MDHEN and SYDVKM. Taken from cysteine to phenylalanine, the CDR3 has 15 residues. The retained sequence is limited to the CDR3, 45 bases, with the frame set at the first base. The immunoSEQ Assay, a bias-controlled multiplex PCR, was used to amplify TCRbeta CDR3 regions from genomic DNA. As for the authors' bioinformatics: The number of nucleated cells in each sample was estimated from the amplification of reference gene primers within the assay. Sequence reads were collapsed and filtered to measure the absolute abundance of every unique TCRbeta CDR3 rearrangement. For each sample, productive Simpson clonality was calculated by taking the square root of Simpson's diversity index across productive rearrangements. The clones in this table, taken by TCRdb from immuneACCESS, are in-frame only. Not every clone is retained; where verified, under half of the shortfall comes from an unresolved V gene, and the cause of the rest is unknown. V and J calls and clone size follow that table, whereas D and trimming were derived from the DNA. The table for this sample lists fewer than 250,000 clones; under 85% of them were counted only once. Roughly 5% of the sample lies in the top ten.

This sample was taken from a study of blood T cell repertoires in COVID-19 (TCRdb year 2020). With respect to the entire study: The collaborator samples originated in the United States, Italy and Spain and spanned the acute and convalescent phases of COVID-19. The prospective study material was composed of cDNA or gDNA derived from T cells, B-cell-depleted T cells, or PBMCs. The dataset comprised deeply sampled blood TCRbeta repertoires from subjects exposed to, actively infected with, or recovered from COVID-19. The repertoires were released in a freely available public database meant as a resource for research on the immune response to SARS-CoV-2. The samples were drawn from the first 160 participants of the ongoing ImmuneRACE study and from under 1,500 subjects provided by 6 global collaborators. Sample metadata almost always included a de-identified subject ID, COVID-19 status, age in years and sex. Where HLA class I and class II types were available, the types were taken from metadata supplied by the sample provider, not from assay-based typing. Study-wide findings and limitations: Clinical and demographic metadata were provided uncurated, with the amount varying by source and participant.

This receptor chain uses TRBV28 and TRBJ2-1; TRBD1 fits 7 bases in the junction. This sequence was found in a human donor in a cohort sampled during active COVID-19. Sequencing was done on a sample of peripheral blood. The DNA is TGTGCCAGCAGTTTACGACAGGGCCTCTACAATGAGCAGTTCTTC. Its protein reads: CASSLRQGLYNEQFF.